What follows is one T cell receptor (beta chain) and its context. Germline V gives CDR1 MNHEY, CDR2 SVGAGI. The ends were cut back, 6 bases at V and 6 bases at J, with 12 bases in the middle. CDR3 size: 13 residues. The entry originates in a study of blood T cell repertoires in COVID-19. About the research overall: Acute and convalescent COVID-19 samples came from the United States, Italy and Spain. PBMCs, B-cell-depleted T cells, or T cells were the source of the cDNA or gDNA that made up the material.

In the study's own analysis: Reference gene primer amplification in the assay estimated nucleated cell counts. Using immunoSEQ multiplex PCR, the repertoire was profiled, and TCRdb retains in-frame clones only, with some absent. That table supplies the V and J calls and clone size; D and trimming were determined from the DNA. The table lists some 67,000 clones, approximately 87% of them singletons, with approximately 5.4% in the top ten. Sequenced material: peripheral blood. The receptor was derived from a man in his fifties or sixties with active COVID-19. V and J are TRBV6-5 and TRBJ1-5; maybe TRBD1 (6 bases). The CDR3 loop reads CASSLTGPQPQHF. CDR3 in DNA: TGTGCCAGCAGCCTTACAGGGCCTCAGCCCCAGCATTTT.